Listed below are T cell receptor beta chains from one sample, sequenced in a study of control samples from healthy donors and cancer patients. The repertoire was sequenced with immunoSEQ multiplex PCR; TCRdb's copy has only in-frame clones and lacks some. The sample shows under 450,000 clones, over 75% of them seen only once. The specimen sequenced was PBMCs. These receptor sequences come from a man aged 40-55 years with head and neck cancer. The CDR3 runs from the conserved cysteine through the conserved F or W. The D gene is left open where the match is weak. A clone size is listed for some rows: how often the clone was seen (once, few, many), or a class if it is expanded.

TRBD2	TRBV4-2	TRBJ2-3	-	TGTGCCAGCAGCCAAGAGACGGGGGAGGGGACAGATACGCAGTATTTT	CASSQETGEGTDTQYF
TRBD1	TRBV27	TRBJ2-5	-	TGTGCCAGCAGGCTACAGGGGCGCCAAGAGACCCAGTACTTC	CASRLQGRQETQYF
TRBD2	TRBV27	TRBJ2-3	-	TGTGCCAGCAACAATTTAGCGGGGGGCACAGATACGCAGTATTTT	CASNNLAGGTDTQYF
-	TRBV6-4	TRBJ2-3	once	TGTGCCAGCAGTGAAGGAGTGGCCTATACGCAGTATTTT	CASSEGVAYTQYF
-	TRBV11-3	TRBJ2-3	-	TGTGCCAGCAGCTTAGATGAGGCATCAGATACGCAGTATTTT	CASSLDEASDTQYF
-	TRBV30	TRBJ1-2	-	TGTGCCTGGAGTGGGGACTATGGCTACACCTTC	CAWSGDYGYTF
-	TRBV7-9	TRBJ1-1	-	TGTGCCAGCAGCGCCATTACTTTCGAAGCTTTCTTT	CASSAITFEAFF
TRBD2	TRBV6-5	TRBJ2-7	-	TGTGCCAGCAAGGAGCGGGGGACCTACGAGCAGTACTTC	CASKERGTYEQYF
TRBD2	TRBV7-9	TRBJ2-1	-	TGTGCCAGCAGCTTAGCCGGGACTAGCGGATTCAATGAGCAGTTCTTC	CASSLAGTSGFNEQFF
-	TRBV2	TRBJ1-2	-	TGTGCCAGCAGTGAAAGTAAGGTTTACGGCTACACCTTC	CASSESKVYGYTF
-	TRBV10-2	TRBJ1-5	-	TGCGCCGCAGCCTCGGACTCTCGCAATCAGCCCCAGCATTTT	CAAASDSRNQPQHF
-	TRBV24-1	TRBJ2-7	-	TGTGCCACCAGTGATTTCAACAGCTACGAGCAGTACTTC	CATSDFNSYEQYF
-	TRBV10-2	TRBJ1-5	-	TGCGCCAGCAGAGACGGAGACCTGGATCAGCCCCAGCATTTT	CASRDGDLDQPQHF
TRBD1	TRBV5-1	TRBJ1-2	-	TGCGCCAGCAGCTTGGCCCCCCTGACAGGGGAAGGCTACACCTTC	CASSLAPLTGEGYTF
-	TRBV6-5	TRBJ2-1	-	TGTGCCAGCAGGAGCAGCGGTTACTACAATGAGCAGTTCTTC	CASRSSGYYNEQFF
-	TRBV7-9	TRBJ2-7	-	TGTGCCAGCAGCTTAAACGGTTACGAGCAGTACTTC	CASSLNGYEQYF
-	TRBV7-3	TRBJ2-3	-	TGTGCCAGCAGCAAGACGGGGGCGGGGGCCCTCACAGATACGCAGTATTTT	CASSKTGAGALTDTQYF
-	TRBV11-2	TRBJ1-1	once	TGTGCCAGCAGCCCCCTACCGAGGGTGGGGGAGGCTTTCTTT	CASSPLPRVGEAFF
TRBD1	TRBV19	TRBJ2-7	few	TGTGCCAGTTCTTTGGGACAGGGAAAAATCCCCTACGAGCAGTACTTC	CASSLGQGKIPYEQYF
TRBD1	TRBV5-6	TRBJ2-5	-	TGTGCCAGCAGCTGGACAGGGCCCACAGAGACCCAGTACTTC	CASSWTGPTETQYF
-	TRBV13	TRBJ1-4	once	TGTGCCAGCAGCTTAGGGACATCGCCCAATGAAAAACTGTTTTTT	CASSLGTSPNEKLFF
TRBD1	TRBV3-1/TRBV3-2	TRBJ1-6	-	TGTGCCAGCAGCCCGCCGGGACAGGGGCATTCACCCCTCCACTTT	CASSPPGQGHSPLHF
-	TRBV19	TRBJ1-1	few	TGTGCCAGTAGTCACCCAGGGTTGGGCACTGAAGCTTTCTTT	CASSHPGLGTEAFF
-	TRBV5-1	TRBJ1-1	-	TGCGCCAGCAGCTTTGCAGGGGCGAACACTGAAGCTTTCTTT	CASSFAGANTEAFF
-	TRBV6-5	TRBJ2-5	-	TGTGCCAGCAGCCTCACCCCGGAGACCCAGTACTTC	CASSLTPETQYF
-	TRBV5-4	TRBJ1-2	-	TGTGCCACCAAGGGTGCTAACTATGGCTACACCTTC	CATKGANYGYTF
TRBD1	TRBV5-6	TRBJ1-6	-	TGTGCCAGCAGCTTCGACCCGGGACAGGGGTATTCACCCCTCCACTTT	CASSFDPGQGYSPLHF
TRBD1	TRBV10-2	TRBJ2-2	few	TGCGCCAGCAGCACAGGGGGTTTCGGGGAGCTGTTTTTT	CASSTGGFGELFF
-	TRBV24-1	TRBJ1-2	-	TGTGCCACCTGGGGGAGCAGGGACGATGGCTACACCTTC	CATWGSRDDGYTF
-	TRBV18	TRBJ1-5	-	TGTGCCAGCTCACCACAACCGCGGGGCATGGGCAATCAGCCCCAGCATTTT	CASSPQPRGMGNQPQHF
TRBD1	TRBV30	TRBJ2-5	-	TGTGCCTGGCTAGGGGACAGGGCAAATGAAGAGACCCAGTACTTC	CAWLGDRANEETQYF
-	TRBV7-9	TRBJ2-2	-	TGTGCCAGCAGCCCCAGACCGGGAACTCATGGGGAGACCGGGGAGCTGTTTTTT	CASSPRPGTHGETGELFF
-	TRBV7-9	TRBJ2-7	-	TGTGCCAGCAGCCTCCAGGGACGGCCGAACGAGCAGTACTTC	CASSLQGRPNEQYF
TRBD1	TRBV28	TRBJ2-7	-	TGTGCCAGCAGCTACCGGGACAGCCGTAAGGACGAGCAGTACTTC	CASSYRDSRKDEQYF
-	TRBV7-6	TRBJ2-7	-	TGTGCCAGCAGCCCCAGTTCTGTTGACGGAGCCTACGAGCAGTACTTC	CASSPSSVDGAYEQYF
TRBD1	TRBV2	TRBJ1-6	-	TGTGCCAGCAGTGTAGCCCCGGACAGGGCTAATTCACCCCTCCACTTT	CASSVAPDRANSPLHF
TRBD1	TRBV28	TRBJ2-7	-	TGTGCCAGCACCCGAGGCGGGACAGGGTATAGCGAGCAGTACTTC	CASTRGGTGYSEQYF
TRBD1	TRBV13	TRBJ2-7	-	TGTGCCAGCAGTCCCGGGACAGACTACGAGCAGTACTTC	CASSPGTDYEQYF
-	TRBV9	TRBJ2-5	once	TGTGCCAGCAGCGGAGGCCAGACAGGACTAGAGACCCAGTACTTC	CASSGGQTGLETQYF
TRBD2	TRBV14	TRBJ2-2	-	TGTGCCAGCAGCCAAGGGGGACTAGCGGGGAACACCGGGGAGCTGTTTTTT	CASSQGGLAGNTGELFF
-	TRBV27	TRBJ2-7	-	TGTGCCAGCAGTTTGTCCCGGGGCTACGAGCAGTACTTC	CASSLSRGYEQYF